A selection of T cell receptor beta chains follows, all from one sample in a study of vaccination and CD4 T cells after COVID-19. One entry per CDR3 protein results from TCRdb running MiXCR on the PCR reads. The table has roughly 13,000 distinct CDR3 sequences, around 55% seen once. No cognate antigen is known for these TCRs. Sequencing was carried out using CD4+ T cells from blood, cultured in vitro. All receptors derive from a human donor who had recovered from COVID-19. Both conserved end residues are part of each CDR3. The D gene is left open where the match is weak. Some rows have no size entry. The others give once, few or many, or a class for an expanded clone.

TGTGCCAGCAGTTTTGGGGGGCGCCAGCCCCAGCATTTT	CASSFGGRQPQHF	.	TRBV27	.	TRBJ1-5
TGTGCCAGCAGTGGGACAGGGGAGGACTATGGCTACACCTTC	CASSGTGEDYGYTF	TRBD1	TRBV2	.	TRBJ1-2
TGTGCCAGCAGTCCGGGACAGGGAGGACCAACTAACTATGGCTACACCTTC	CASSPGQGGPTNYGYTF	TRBD1	TRBV7-9	few	TRBJ1-2
TGTGCCAGCAGCTATCGACAGGGGGTCACTGAAGCTTTCTTT	CASSYRQGVTEAFF	TRBD1	TRBV7-2	.	TRBJ1-1
TGTGCCAGCGGTCCGGACAGGTTTAATTCACCCCTCCACTTT	CASGPDRFNSPLHF	TRBD1	TRBV27	.	TRBJ1-6
TGTGCCACCAGTGATGCTCTAGTCCCTCTGATCTTC	CATSDALVPLIF	.	TRBV24-1	.	TRBJ2-1
TGTGCCAGCAGTGAAATTGAAAATTCACCCCTCCACTTT	CASSEIENSPLHF	.	TRBV2	.	TRBJ1-6
TGTGCCAGCAGCGCGCCCCAGCAGGGCGTATACGAGCAGTACTTC	CASSAPQQGVYEQYF	.	TRBV27	.	TRBJ2-7
TGCAGTGCTCGAGGGACTAGCGGGAGCTCCTACAATGAGCAGTTCTTC	CSARGTSGSSYNEQFF	TRBD2	TRBV20-1	once	TRBJ2-1
TGTGCCAGTAGTACGCAAGGGCGTAGCGGGGAGCTGTTTTTT	CASSTQGRSGELFF	.	TRBV19	.	TRBJ2-2
TGTGCCAGCAGCTTCTCTAGCGGACGCGGCACAGATACGCAGTATTTT	CASSFSSGRGTDTQYF	TRBD2	TRBV7-3	.	TRBJ2-3
TGTGCCAGTAGTATTGGGGACAGGGGAGGAGGCACTGAAGCTTTCTTT	CASSIGDRGGGTEAFF	TRBD1	TRBV19	.	TRBJ1-1
TGTGCCAGCAGGCCCTACAGGGACCCCTATGGCTACACCTTC	CASRPYRDPYGYTF	.	TRBV27	few	TRBJ1-2
TGCAGTGCTGTGGGACAGAACACTGAAGCTTTCTTT	CSAVGQNTEAFF	.	TRBV20-1	few	TRBJ1-1
TGTGCCAGCAGCCCCCAGCTTAATCAGCCCCAGCATTTT	CASSPQLNQPQHF	.	TRBV2	.	TRBJ1-5
TGTGCCAGCAGCTTTAGCGGGGGGGATCTGGCCGGGGAGCTGTTTTTT	CASSFSGGDLAGELFF	TRBD2	TRBV7-3	.	TRBJ2-2
TGTGCCAGCAGTTACTCGGGGGAGGCTCGGTACGAGCAGTACTTC	CASSYSGEARYEQYF	.	TRBV6-5	.	TRBJ2-7
TGTGCCAGCAGCCCCCCCGGGAGCTCCTACAATGAGCAGTTCTTC	CASSPPGSSYNEQFF	.	TRBV7-3	.	TRBJ2-1
TGTGCCTGGAGCAGAACTCGGGGGGCTTTCTTT	CAWSRTRGAFF	.	TRBV30	.	TRBJ1-1
TGTGCCAGCAGTCGACGGTACAATGAGCAGTTCTTC	CASSRRYNEQFF	.	TRBV6-1	medium-sized	TRBJ2-1
TGTGCCAGCAGCTCAACTAGCGGGCTTTCCTACGAGCAGTACTTC	CASSSTSGLSYEQYF	TRBD2	TRBV2	few	TRBJ2-7
TGTGCCAGCAGTGTGGACAGTCTAGGGAAACTGTTTTTT	CASSVDSLGKLFF	.	TRBV25-1	.	TRBJ1-4
TGTGCAACGGGACCCGGGACAGGGGGTTACACTGAAGCTTTCTTT	CATGPGTGGYTEAFF	TRBD1	TRBV7-2	few	TRBJ1-1
TGCAGTGCTCCCGGACTAGCAGGCGAGACCCAGTACTTC	CSAPGLAGETQYF	TRBD2	TRBV20-1	few	TRBJ2-5
TGTGCCAGCAGCTATTCGGGACACCAGTTCTATGGCTACACCTTC	CASSYSGHQFYGYTF	.	TRBV5-4	medium-sized	TRBJ1-2
TGTGCCAGCAGCAGTGGACCGTCTATCTACACAGAGACCCAGTACTTC	CASSSGPSIYTETQYF	.	TRBV7-2	.	TRBJ2-5
TGCAGTGCTAGAGGTCAGACAGGGAACCGGCAAGAGACCCAGTACTTC	CSARGQTGNRQETQYF	TRBD1	TRBV20-1	.	TRBJ2-5
TGTGCCAGTGGTATTTCCAGGGAAGGCACTGAAGCTTTCTTT	CASGISREGTEAFF	.	TRBV19	.	TRBJ1-1
TGTGCCATCAGTGAGTCAATGGTAGGGCGGGGACGCCTATACGAGCAGTACTTC	CAISESMVGRGRLYEQYF	.	TRBV10-3	few	TRBJ2-7
TGCAGTGCTAGACCTCAGGCCGGGGGGAGAACCGAAGCTTTCTTT	CSARPQAGGRTEAFF	.	TRBV20-1	.	TRBJ1-1
TGTGCCAGCAGCTTAGATTTCGGGGATACCTACAATGAGCAGTTCTTC	CASSLDFGDTYNEQFF	.	TRBV7-9	.	TRBJ2-1
TGCGCCAGCAGCCCCCCTAGGAGCTGGGGGGAGCTGTTTTTT	CASSPPRSWGELFF	.	TRBV4-1	once	TRBJ2-2
TGTGCCAGCAGGACCGGGACGAGGGTCTTAAGCGAGCAGTACTTC	CASRTGTRVLSEQYF	.	TRBV6-1	few	TRBJ2-7